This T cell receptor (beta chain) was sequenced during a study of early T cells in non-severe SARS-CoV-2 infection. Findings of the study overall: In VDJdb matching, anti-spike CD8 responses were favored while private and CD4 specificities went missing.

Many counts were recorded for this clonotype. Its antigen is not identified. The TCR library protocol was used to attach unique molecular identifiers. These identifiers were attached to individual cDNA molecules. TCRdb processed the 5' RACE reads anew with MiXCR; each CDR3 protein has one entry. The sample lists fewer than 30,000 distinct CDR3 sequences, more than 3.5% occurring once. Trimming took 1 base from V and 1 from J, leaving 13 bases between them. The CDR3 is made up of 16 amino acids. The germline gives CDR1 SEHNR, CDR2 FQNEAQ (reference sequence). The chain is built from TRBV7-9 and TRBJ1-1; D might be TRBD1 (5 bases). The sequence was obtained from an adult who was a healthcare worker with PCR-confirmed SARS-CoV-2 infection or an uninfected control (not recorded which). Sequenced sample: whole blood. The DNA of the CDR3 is TGTGCCAGCAGCTTAGGTTATGGGACTCAGAACACTGAAGCTTTCTTT. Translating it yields CASSLGYGTQNTEAFF.